The rows below give T cell receptor beta chains drawn from one sample of a study of shared clonotypes between healthy human individuals. Using immunoSEQ multiplex PCR, the repertoire was profiled, and TCRdb retains in-frame clones only, with some absent. The table lists 470,000 or so clones, about 84% of them singletons. The source material was PBMCs. Receptor source: a woman aged 40-49 years in good health. Some clones in this sample may be carry-over from other donors' samples. Each CDR3 is given with its conserved first and last residue. D genes are given only for firm matches. Clone size is not always given. Where it is, it says once, few, many or a class for expanded clones.

D,J,V,size,DNA,CDR3
TRBD1,TRBJ1-4,TRBV7-2,-,TGTGCCAGCAGCTTTGAGGGGGCGGCAACTAATGAAAAACTGTTTTTT,CASSFEGAATNEKLFF
TRBD1,TRBJ1-1,TRBV6-1,-,TGTGCCAGCAGTGTGGACAGGGAGGTTTATGGAGCTTTCTTT,CASSVDREVYGAFF
-,TRBJ1-2,TRBV5-4,-,TGTGCCAGCAGCTTGGGGGGGGACTATGGCTACACCTTC,CASSLGGDYGYTF
TRBD2,TRBJ2-7,TRBV7-9,-,TGTGCCAGCAGCTCGGGACTAGCTCTGTACGAGCAGTACTTC,CASSSGLALYEQYF
-,TRBJ1-2,TRBV28,-,TGTGCCAGCAGTGCTGGGCAGGTGCCGCTTTATGGCTACACCTTC,CASSAGQVPLYGYTF
-,TRBJ2-2,TRBV5-1,-,TGCGCCAGCAGCTTGGGGCTGCTAGCCGGGGAGCTGTTTTTT,CASSLGLLAGELFF
-,TRBJ2-3,TRBV2,few,TGTGCCAGCAGTGCCCGGACAGAAACAGATACGCAGTATTTT,CASSARTETDTQYF
-,TRBJ2-7,TRBV5-1,-,TGCGCCAGCAGCTTAGCCCAGGACCCCTACGAGCAGTACTTC,CASSLAQDPYEQYF
TRBD2,TRBJ2-3,TRBV30,-,TGTGCCTGGAGTGCTGGACTAGCGGGAGGGCGGGTAGATACGCAGTATTTT,CAWSAGLAGGRVDTQYF
TRBD2,TRBJ2-2,TRBV7-3,-,TGTGCCAGCAGCTTAATAGCGGGAGGGCCACCCGGGGAGCTGTTTTTT,CASSLIAGGPPGELFF
-,TRBJ1-1,TRBV19,once,TGTGCCAGTAGTATAGGACAGTCGAACACTGAAGCTTTCTTT,CASSIGQSNTEAFF
-,TRBJ1-2,TRBV6-1,-,TGTGCCAGCAGTGGAGGGGCGGCGGGCTATGGCTACACCTTC,CASSGGAAGYGYTF
-,TRBJ2-2,TRBV2,-,TGTGCCAGCAGTGAATCAGTCACCGGGGAGCTGTTTTTT,CASSESVTGELFF
-,TRBJ2-7,TRBV4-1,once,TGCGCCAGCAGCCACGGCCCCGGGTACGAGCAGTACTTC,CASSHGPGYEQYF
-,TRBJ1-2,TRBV2,-,TGTACCAGCAGCCGGTCTCATGGCTACACCTTC,CTSSRSHGYTF
-,TRBJ1-4,TRBV7-2,-,TGTGCCAGCAGCAGGGGGACCATCAATGAAAAACTGTTTTTT,CASSRGTINEKLFF
-,TRBJ1-4,TRBV5-1,-,TGCGCCAGCAGCTTGCAGGACCACACTAATGAAAAACTGTTTTTT,CASSLQDHTNEKLFF
-,TRBJ2-3,TRBV5-4,-,TGTGCCAGCAGCTTAAGGGTCGGGGCGTCCACAGATACGCAGTATTTT,CASSLRVGASTDTQYF
-,TRBJ1-2,TRBV28,-,TGTGCCACTCGAGTAGGAAACTATGGCTACACCTTC,CATRVGNYGYTF
TRBD1,TRBJ1-1,TRBV6-5,few,TGTGCCAGCAGACGGGAACAGGGGATGGCGGCTGAAGCTTTCTTT,CASRREQGMAAEAFF
TRBD2,TRBJ2-5,TRBV4-2,-,TGTGCCAGCAGCCAAGAGGAGCGGGAGGCAGAGACCCAGTACTTC,CASSQEEREAETQYF
-,TRBJ1-1,TRBV6-6,-,TGTGCCAGCAGATACTCTATCAGCGCTGAAGCTTTCTTT,CASRYSISAEAFF
-,TRBJ1-5,TRBV21-1,-,TGTGCCAGCAGCAAAAAGGAAAATTGGAGGGGTTATAGCAATCAGCCCCAGCATTTT,CASSKKENWRGYSNQPQHF
TRBD1,TRBJ2-7,TRBV29-1,-,TGCAGCGTTAAGGTCGGACAGGTCTCCTACGAGCAGTACTTC,CSVKVGQVSYEQYF
-,TRBJ1-2,TRBV28,-,TGTGCCAGCAGTTTACCTACCGGGCCGGAGCTCCCTAGAGGCTACACCTTC,CASSLPTGPELPRGYTF
-,TRBJ2-3,TRBV18,-,TGTGCCAGCTCCGCGCAGGATACGCAGTATTTT,CASSAQDTQYF
-,TRBJ2-1,TRBV7-8,once,TGTGCCAGCAGCCCCGGGGGGGGACAGAGATACAATGAGCAGTTCTTC,CASSPGGGQRYNEQFF
-,TRBJ2-5,TRBV6-5,-,TGTGCCAGCAGTTATGAGGGGAGGACCCAGTACTTC,CASSYEGRTQYF
-,TRBJ1-3,TRBV28,-,TGTGCCAGCAGTTTATGGCCCCCCCAGGTCTCTGGAAACACCATATATTTT,CASSLWPPQVSGNTIYF
TRBD1,TRBJ2-7,TRBV5-4,-,TGTGCCAGCAGTCGAAGGGGGACAGGGGTCTACGAGCAGTACTTC,CASSRRGTGVYEQYF
-,TRBJ2-1,TRBV4-3,-,TGCGCCAGCAGCCGGGAAGTTTCAAGGGAGCAGTTCTTC,CASSREVSREQFF
-,TRBJ2-5,TRBV9,-,TGTGCCAGCAGCGTAGGGAGGGCAAGCCGGTCACAAGAGACCCAGTACTTC,CASSVGRASRSQETQYF
TRBD1,TRBJ1-2,TRBV5-1,-,TGCGCCAGCAGCTACGACAGGGGATACTACACCTTC,CASSYDRGYYTF
TRBD2,TRBJ2-1,TRBV7-3,-,TGTGCCAGCAGCTTATCCGGGAGGGCCCACAATGAGCAGTTCTTC,CASSLSGRAHNEQFF
-,TRBJ2-2,TRBV23-1,-,TGCGCCAGCAGTCAGGAGAGCACCGGGGAGCTGTTTTTT,CASSQESTGELFF
-,TRBJ2-7,TRBV23-1,-,TGCGCCAGCACGGGCAGAACCTACGAGCAGTACTTC,CASTGRTYEQYF
-,TRBJ2-2,TRBV28,-,TGTGCCAGCAAAGGGAGCGACACCGGGGAGCTGTTTTTT,CASKGSDTGELFF
-,TRBJ1-1,TRBV7-2,many,TGTGCCAGCAGCTCCTATGGGCCGAGGACTGAAGCTTTCTTT,CASSSYGPRTEAFF
-,TRBJ2-1,TRBV11-1,once,TGTGCCAGCAGCTTAGGGAGGAGGTACAATGAGCAGTTCTTC,CASSLGRRYNEQFF
-,TRBJ1-5,TRBV15,-,TGTGCCACCAGCAGAGATCTGGGCAATCAGCCCCAGCATTTT,CATSRDLGNQPQHF
TRBD2,TRBJ2-1,TRBV11-2,-,TGTGCCAGCAGCCTACAGGGACTAGCCTACAATGAGCAGTTCTTC,CASSLQGLAYNEQFF
-,TRBJ2-3,TRBV7-2,many,TGTGCCAGCAGCTCCCCTAACACAGATACGCAGTATTTT,CASSSPNTDTQYF
TRBD1,TRBJ2-5,TRBV7-2,-,TGTGCCAGCAGCGCCCCGGGACAGGTGCGACGGGAGACCCAGTACTTC,CASSAPGQVRRETQYF
-,TRBJ2-7,TRBV15,-,TGTGCCACCAGCAGAGAAGGCGGATCCTACGAGCAGTACTTC,CATSREGGSYEQYF
-,TRBJ2-2,TRBV25-1,few,TGTGCCAGCAGTAGGAAAAGGGACGGCACCGGGGAGCTGTTTTTT,CASSRKRDGTGELFF
-,TRBJ1-2,TRBV28,-,TGTGCCAGCGTAACACAGGGTCTGGGCTATGGCTACACCTTC,CASVTQGLGYGYTF
-,TRBJ1-1,TRBV5-8,few,TGTGCCAGCAGCTTGTCTCAGGGTAGCACTGAAGCTTTCTTT,CASSLSQGSTEAFF
TRBD1,TRBJ2-7,TRBV29-1,many,TGCAGCGTGGGGGGACAGGGCGTATACGAGCAGTACTTC,CSVGGQGVYEQYF